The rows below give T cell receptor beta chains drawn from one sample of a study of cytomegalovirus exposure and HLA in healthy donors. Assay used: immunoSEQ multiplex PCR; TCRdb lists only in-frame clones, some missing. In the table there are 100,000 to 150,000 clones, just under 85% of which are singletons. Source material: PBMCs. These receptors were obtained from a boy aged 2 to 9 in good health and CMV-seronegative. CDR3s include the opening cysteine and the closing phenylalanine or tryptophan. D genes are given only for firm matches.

TGTGCCAGCAGCTTAGGCCCCCCGACAGGGAGTGGAAACACCATATATTTT | CASSLGPPTGSGNTIYF | TRBV13 | TRBD1 | TRBJ1-3
TGTGCCAGCAGCTTTTGGCTACAGGGGATGGTTGATGACACTGAAGCTTTCTTT | CASSFWLQGMVDDTEAFF | TRBV5-5 | TRBD1 | TRBJ1-1
TGTGCCAGCAGGGGACTTAACTATGGCTACACCTTC | CASRGLNYGYTF | TRBV2 | - | TRBJ1-2
TGTGCCAGCAGCTCAACGGGACAGGTACACGATACGCAGTATTTT | CASSSTGQVHDTQYF | TRBV7-3 | TRBD1 | TRBJ2-3
TGTGCCAGCAGTTACGGGACAGGATATAATTCACCCCTCCACTTT | CASSYGTGYNSPLHF | TRBV6-5 | TRBD1 | TRBJ1-6
TGTGCCAGCAGTGGACACGGACAGGGGGGCGAGCAGTACTTC | CASSGHGQGGEQYF | TRBV6-1 | TRBD1 | TRBJ2-7
TGTGCCAGCAGTGAAGTCTGGAACACTGAAGCTTTCTTT | CASSEVWNTEAFF | TRBV6-1 | - | TRBJ1-1
TGTGCCAGCAGTGAGGGACTCCTAACCGGGGAGCTGTTTTTT | CASSEGLLTGELFF | TRBV6-4 | - | TRBJ2-2
TGTGCCACACGGGACAGAAATCAGCCCCAGCATTTT | CATRDRNQPQHF | TRBV19 | TRBD1 | TRBJ1-5
TGTGCCAGCTGGGGGTTCCGGGACAGGGTGAACACTGAAGCTTTCTTT | CASWGFRDRVNTEAFF | TRBV5-8 | TRBD1 | TRBJ1-1
TGTGCCAGCAGCCCGCGACAGATCAACTATGGCTACACCTTC | CASSPRQINYGYTF | TRBV7-2 | - | TRBJ1-2